This T cell receptor beta chain originates from a study of cytomegalovirus exposure and HLA in healthy donors. Study findings and constraints: Cytomegalovirus-associated status was assigned to about 150 TCR beta chains. A later look showed TCR association rates differing by HLA locus, highest for DRB1 and lowest for HLA-C.

This CDR3 contains 14 residues. The germline gives CDR1 SGHNT, CDR2 YYREEE (reference sequence). V was shortened by 1 base and J by 1 base, with 6 bases between the two germline ends. The primer mix had 60 Vbeta and 13 Jbeta primers. TCRdb's table, derived via immunoSEQ multiplex PCR, lists solely in-frame clones and lacks some. The sample consists of fewer than 200,000 clones, 79% of them appearing once. For this clone: Its antigen remains unidentified.

The receptor was derived from a woman aged 40 to 50 in good health and CMV-seronegative. The specimen was PBMCs. This chain connects TRBV5-4 to TRBJ1-5, with TRBD1 as a possible D gene (6 bases). CDR3 coding DNA: TGTGCCAGCAGCTTGCAGGGGAGCAATCAGCCCCAGCATTTT. It is translated as CASSLQGSNQPQHF.